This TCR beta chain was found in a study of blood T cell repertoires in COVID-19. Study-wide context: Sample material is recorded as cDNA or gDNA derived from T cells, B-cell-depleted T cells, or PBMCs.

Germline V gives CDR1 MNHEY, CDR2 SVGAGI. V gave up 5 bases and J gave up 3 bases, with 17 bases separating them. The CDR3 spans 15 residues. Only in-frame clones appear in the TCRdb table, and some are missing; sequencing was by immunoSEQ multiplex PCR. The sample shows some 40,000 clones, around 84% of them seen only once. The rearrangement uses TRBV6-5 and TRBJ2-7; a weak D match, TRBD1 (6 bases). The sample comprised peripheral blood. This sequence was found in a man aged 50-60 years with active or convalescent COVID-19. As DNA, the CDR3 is TGTGCCAGCAGTCCCCAACCGGACAGACTCTACGAGCAGTACTTC. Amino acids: CASSPQPDRLYEQYF.